At least ten counts were recorded for the clone carrying this TCR beta chain. Antigen: not known. Trimming took off 6 bases at V and 5 bases at J, with 10 bases between the two ends. The CDR3 runs to 12 residues. Each CDR3 protein is one row after TCRdb ran MiXCR on the 5' RACE reads. The repertoire holds about 310,000 distinct CDR3 sequences, with about a sixth as singletons. These data are taken from a study of T-cell memory formation after mild COVID-19. General study findings and limits: Those CD4+ clones that contracted were mainly in CM and EM (CD8+ ones in EMRA).

V is TRBV12-3 or TRBV12-4 and J is TRBJ2-5; no definite D call. The sequence derives from a man aged 18 to 30 who had mild COVID-19 (a few samples of this study predate the infection). Cell type and time point are not known. Sequenced sample: PBMCs or a T cell subset sorted from them (not recorded which). CDR3 loop: CASSSPVETQYF. The CDR3 DNA is TGTGCCAGCAGCTCCCCAGTGGAGACCCAGTACTTC.